This TCR beta chain emerged from a study of glioma-infiltrating T cells after dendritic cell vaccination. The study's findings and limits: Complete blood and tumor specimen sets were limited to few patients.

The time point was: after dendritic cell vaccination, including at tumor progression/relapse. The data were produced by immunoSEQ multiplex PCR, yet TCRdb's version contains in-frame clones alone and is incomplete. This repertoire shows about 63,000 clones, more than 75% found once; its top ten account for roughly 9%. A few counts support this clone. Its target is unknown. The CDR3 consists of 16 residues. Trimming stripped 4 bases from V and 0 bases from J, with 17 bases between. From germline, CDR1 is SGHDT and CDR2 YYEEEE. The material sequenced was blood, taken after dendritic cell vaccination. The TCR comes from a human donor with glioblastoma. The chain recombines TRBV5-6 with TRBJ2-7; maybe TRBD1 (6 bases). DNA of the CDR3: TGTGCCAGCAGCCCGGGGAGTGGGGGCTACTCCTACGAGCAGTACTTC. It is translated as CASSPGSGGYSYEQYF.